This T cell receptor beta chain derives from a study of beta chain features in type 1 diabetes. Overall study results and limits: In every one of the four CD4+ subsets, TCRB CDR3s were moderately but significantly shorter in Type 1 diabetes patients. Naive, central memory and regulatory TCRB repertoires appeared more similar among patients than healthy donors. Whether HLA type affects TCRB rearrangement stayed undetermined in the present work.

The germline gives CDR1 SGHTA, CDR2 FQGNSA. The CDR3 is 15 residues long. The V gene lost 2 bases and the J gene lost 3 bases, with 11 bases spanning the gap. Worth noting for this clone: Its antigen remains unknown.

As every portion of the isolated RNA was reverse transcribed, the sequencing read expressed TCRB transcripts. Sequencing used immunoSEQ multiplex PCR; TCRdb keeps in-frame clones, though not all of them. Of 300,000 to 350,000 clones in the sample, 7% to 10% were seen once. Specimen: central memory CD4+ T cells from blood. This clonotype originated in a man aged 25-45 years with type 1 diabetes. The V gene is TRBV7-2, the J gene TRBJ1-5; no clear D. The DNA for the CDR3 is TGTGCCAGCAGCTTAAGTACAGTACCCAATCAGCCCCAGCATTTT. This encodes CASSLSTVPNQPQHF. Full variable domain (remainder filled in from reference TRBV7-2 and TRBJ1-5): GAGVSQSPSNKVTEKGKDVELRCDPISGHTALYWYRQSLGQGLEFLIYFQGNSAPDKSGLPSDRFSAERTGGSVSTLTIQRTQQEDSAVYLCASSLSTVPNQPQHFGDGTRLSIL.